The next 30 T cell receptor beta chains were all read from a single sample in a study of regulatory and conventional T cells in RAG deficiency. Method: immunoSEQ multiplex PCR; TCRdb's copy keeps in-frame clones and lacks some. The data contain approximately 3,000 clones, 90% to 95% of them seen just once; the ten biggest clones take up under 8.5%. The sorted regulatory T cells were CD4+, CD25-high and CD127-low, with genomic DNA sequenced. This sample also belongs to another study, concerning regulatory T cells. From that second work: Primers: 52 TRBV forward and 13 TRBJ reverse.

The sample comprised CD4+ Tregs sorted from blood. The origin of the receptors is a human donor in good health.

This chain links TRBV18 with TRBJ2-5, with D possibly TRBD1 on 6 matching bases. Per germline, CDR1 KGHSH and CDR2 LQKENI. The CDR3 has 13 residues. Trimming removed 6 bases at V and 5 bases at J, with 13 bases between. The CDR3 protein is CASSLGAVETQYF. The CDR3, as DNA: TGTGCCAGCTCCTTGGGGGCTGTGGAGACCCAGTACTTC.

The gene calls are TRBV19 and TRBJ2-4; D not resolved. The CDR3 runs to 13 residues. Germline CDR1 reads LNHDA; CDR2 reads SQIVND (reference sequence). The V end was cut by 5 bases, the J end by 7 bases, with 12 bases between. This chain's CDR3 is CASSVSLENIQYF. CDR3 nucleotide sequence: TGTGCCAGTAGTGTCTCCCTAGAGAACATTCAGTACTTC.

The chain couples TRBV9 to TRBJ2-1; 9 bases fit TRBD1. Germline lookup yields CDR1 SGDLS and CDR2 YYNGEE. CDR3 length: 14 amino acids. The V segment lost 0 bases and the J segment 9 bases; nucleotides outside the gene matches: 4. This CDR3 is CASSVAGQGSEQFF. In nucleotides, the CDR3 is TGTGCCAGCAGCGTAGCGGGACAGGGCAGTGAGCAGTTCTTC.

This chain links TRBV19 with TRBJ2-5; 12 bases are a match to TRBD2. Unmatched junction bases numbered 4, after V lost 4 bases and J lost 10 bases. The CDR3 has 13 amino acids. Germline lookup yields CDR1 LNHDA and CDR2 SQIVND (reference sequence). In DNA, the CDR3 is TGTGCCAGTAGTACCCTAGCGGGAGGGTTCCAGTACTTC. Translation: CASSTLAGGFQYF.

J is TRBJ2-1 and V is TRBV13; D possibly corresponds to TRBD1 (5 bases). V dropped 0 bases and J dropped 0 bases, with 12 bases sitting between them. This CDR3 spans 17 amino acids. Germline CDR1 is PRHDT and CDR2 is FYEKMQ (reference sequence). This CDR3 reads CASSLGPQGVSYNEQFF. CDR3 DNA sequence: TGTGCCAGCAGCTTAGGGCCGCAGGGCGTCTCCTACAATGAGCAGTTCTTC.

V usage is TRBV28 and J usage is TRBJ1-4, with D possibly TRBD1 on 6 matching bases. CDR3 length equals 15 residues. Germline CDR1 MDHEN, CDR2 SYDVKM. The V and J ends lost 4 bases and 0 bases respectively, with 9 bases between them. CDR3 sequence (DNA): TGTGCCAGCAGTTGGACAGTTGCAACTAATGAAAAACTGTTTTTT. Translation gives CASSWTVATNEKLFF.

The chain is built from TRBV19 and TRBJ2-2; D gene ambiguous. Germline lookup yields CDR1 LNHDA and CDR2 SQIVND (reference sequence). Trimming took off 7 bases at V and 0 bases at J, with 9 bases between the two ends. The CDR3 covers 14 residues. The CDR3 loop reads CASTGQANTGELFF. In DNA, the CDR3 is TGTGCCAGTACCGGCCAGGCGAACACCGGGGAGCTGTTTTTT.

The chain uses TRBV2 and TRBJ2-7; 8 bases map to TRBD2. The trim removed 6 bases at V and 3 bases at J, leaving 7 bases unmatched. The germline gives CDR1 SNHLY, CDR2 FYNNEI. The CDR3 consists of 14 residues. CDR3 sequence (DNA): TGTGCCAGCAGGCCAACTAGCGGCGTCTACGAGCAGTACTTC. Translated: CASRPTSGVYEQYF.

This clone was observed once. V and J are TRBV6-5 and TRBJ1-1; D remains ambiguous. V shed 2 bases and J shed 4 bases, with 2 bases lying between them. CDR3 length: 11 residues. Germline V gene lookup returns CDR1 MNHEY and CDR2 SVGAGI. CDR3 DNA: TGTGCCAGCAGTTACGCCACTGAAGCTTTCTTT. It codes for CASSYATEAFF.

The rearrangement uses TRBV5-1 and TRBJ2-7, with D possibly called TRBD1 or TRBD2 (5 bases each). The CDR3 sequence is 15 residues long. CDR1 and CDR2 (germline): SGHRS, YFSETQ. The V gene lost 2 bases and the J gene lost 3 bases, with 15 bases spanning the gap. The CDR3 here is CASSFMWDGIYEQYF. CDR3 sequence (DNA): TGCGCCAGCAGCTTTATGTGGGACGGTATCTACGAGCAGTACTTC.

J is TRBJ1-4 and V is TRBV25-1, with D tentatively TRBD1 (5 bases). Trimming took 6 bases from V and 0 from J, leaving 14 bases between them. There are 16 residues in the CDR3. Germline loops: CDR1 MGHDK, CDR2 SYGVNS. The CDR3, as DNA: TGTGCCAGCAGCAGCCCAGGGCACGCAACTAATGAAAAACTGTTTTTT. Encoded protein: CASSSPGHATNEKLFF.

The chain uses TRBV29-1 and TRBJ2-3; 7 nucleotides align to TRBD1. The V gene end was trimmed by 6 bases and the J gene end by 1 base; junction bases not matched to a gene: 10. Germline values: CDR1 SQVTM, CDR2 ANQGSEA. CDR3 size: 15 residues. CDR3 DNA: TGCAGCGTCTCCCCTAGGGGGCCCCGCACAGATACGCAGTATTTT. It codes for CSVSPRGPRTDTQYF.

This chain uses TRBV5-1 with TRBJ1-1, with a weak D call TRBD1 (5 bases). Germline CDR1 is SGHRS and CDR2 is YFSETQ. V shed 0 bases and J shed 3 bases, with 21 bases lying between them. The CDR3 is made up of 18 amino acids. The CDR3 DNA is TGCGCCAGCAGCTTGGCCGGTGAGATGGGGACTGCGTACACTGAAGCTTTCTTT. Its protein is CASSLAGEMGTAYTEAFF. Supplemented by reference TRBV5-1 and TRBJ1-1, the full variable domain reads KAGVTQTPRYLIKTRGQQVTLSCSPISGHRSVSWYQQTPGQGLQFLFEYFSETQRNKGNFPGRFSGRQFSNSRSEMNVSTLELGDSALYLCASSLAGEMGTAYTEAFFGQGTRLTVV.

The V and J genes are TRBV19 and TRBJ2-1; either TRBD1 or TRBD2 may supply D (5 bases each). Germline values: CDR1 LNHDA, CDR2 SQIVND (reference sequence). The V end lost 3 bases, the J end lost 9 bases, and 9 bases lay between the germline ends. This CDR3 is built from 12 residues. The CDR3 DNA follows: TGTGCCAGTAGTATTTGGGGGTTTGAGCAGTTCTTC. Protein product: CASSIWGFEQFF.

V gene TRBV19 combines with J gene TRBJ2-7, with 11 bases fitting TRBD2. V shed 7 bases and J 0 bases; nucleotides not matched to a gene: 2. Looked up from germline, CDR1 is LNHDA and CDR2 is SQIVND (reference sequence). This CDR3 contains 14 residues. In nucleotides, the CDR3 is TGTGCCAGTAAACTAGCGGGAGACTCCTACGAGCAGTACTTC. Encoded protein: CASKLAGDSYEQYF.

This rearrangement joins TRBV4-1 to TRBJ1-2; TRBD1 agrees at 9 bases. The V and J ends lost 3 bases and 4 bases, in that order; junction bases with no gene match: 6. Germline V gives CDR1 MGHRA, CDR2 YSYEKL. The CDR3 consists of 15 residues. CDR3 bases: TGCGCCAGCAGCCAGGGACAGGGAGGCAGCTATGGCTACACCTTC. Amino acid sequence: CASSQGQGGSYGYTF.

This clone was seen more than once but under ten times. The chain recombines TRBV10-3 with TRBJ1-1; D gene uncertain. The CDR3 sequence is 12 residues long. Looked up from germline, CDR1 is ENHRY and CDR2 is SYGVKD. V was trimmed by 5 bases and J by 2 bases, leaving 6 bases between them. CDR3 sequence reads: CAISNLNTEAFF. DNA of the CDR3: TGTGCCATCAGTAACTTAAACACTGAAGCTTTCTTT.

The chain combines TRBV27 with TRBJ1-6; D remains ambiguous. Germline V gene sequence: CDR1 MNHEY, CDR2 SMNVEV (reference sequence). Trimming stripped 7 bases from V and 4 bases from J, with 11 bases between. CDR3 size: 14 residues. The CDR3 loop reads CASKQTAYNSPLHF. DNA of the CDR3: TGTGCCAGCAAACAAACAGCGTATAATTCACCCCTCCACTTT.

The chain uses TRBV5-6 and TRBJ2-7; 9 bases map to TRBD2. Germline V gives CDR1 SGHDT, CDR2 YYEEEE. V shed 0 bases and J 2 bases; nucleotides not matched to a gene: 6. The CDR3 loop spans 16 amino acids. The CDR3 spells CASSLVGASGTYEQYF. In DNA, the CDR3 is TGTGCCAGCAGCTTGGTTGGAGCTAGCGGGACCTACGAGCAGTACTTC.

This chain connects TRBV7-2 to TRBJ2-7; TRBD1 matches at 7 bases. V dropped 3 bases and J dropped 3; count of bases not matched to a gene: 5. In germline, CDR1 is SGHTA, CDR2 FQGNSA. CDR3 size: 14 residues. This chain's CDR3 is CASSFYRDSYEQYF. CDR3 nucleotide sequence: TGTGCCAGCAGCTTCTACCGGGACAGCTACGAGCAGTACTTC.

This chain links TRBV5-1 with TRBJ2-2, with D maybe TRBD2 (5 bases). Between the trimmed V and J ends, which lost 6 bases and 5 bases, there was a span of 17 bases. This CDR3 contains 15 residues. Germline values: CDR1 SGHRS, CDR2 YFSETQ. DNA of the CDR3: TGCGCCAGCACCCTCGAGCGGCTAGGAACCGGGGAGCTGTTTTTT. Amino acids: CASTLERLGTGELFF.

The chain employs TRBV11-3 and TRBJ2-7; D is possibly TRBD2 (5 bases). The CDR3 is made up of 11 amino acids. CDR1 and CDR2 from the germline V gene are SGHNT and YENEEA. Trimming pared 4 bases from V and 6 bases from J, leaving 7 bases between. The CDR3 DNA is TGTGCCAGCAGCTCACGGGGCGAGCAGTACTTC. Translated, it gives CASSSRGEQYF.

The chain carries TRBV5-4 and TRBJ2-7, with TRBD2 matching 8 bases. This CDR3 comprises 15 residues. J lost 6 bases, V lost 4 bases, and 12 bases had no gene match. From germline, CDR1 is SGHNT and CDR2 YYREEE (reference sequence). For the CDR3, the DNA is TGTGCCAGCAGCAAATCCGGGACTAGTGCTGTCGAGCAGTACTTC. Its translation: CASSKSGTSAVEQYF.

The genes are TRBV18 and TRBJ1-2; 12 bases match TRBD1. CDR1 KGHSH and CDR2 LQKENI come from the germline V gene. The CDR3 has 13 residues. V dropped 3 bases and J dropped 7; count of bases not matched to a gene: 0. The chain's CDR3 is CASSPGQGAGYTF. The CDR3 DNA reads TGTGCCAGCTCACCGGGACAGGGGGCTGGCTACACCTTC.

The chain is built from TRBV9 and TRBJ2-3, with 9 nucleotides matching TRBD1. Germline loops: CDR1 SGDLS, CDR2 YYNGEE. V lost 4 bases to trimming and J lost 3 bases; unmatched junction nucleotides: 12. This CDR3 comprises 17 residues. The CDR3 loop reads CASSPRDRVLRTDTQYF. CDR3 nucleotide sequence: TGTGCCAGCAGCCCCCGGGACAGGGTTTTAAGGACAGATACGCAGTATTTT.

This sequence joins TRBV28 and TRBJ1-5, with D unresolved. The V end was cut by 1 base, the J end by 4 bases, with 11 bases between. This CDR3 contains 15 residues. CDR1 and CDR2 from the germline V gene are MDHEN and SYDVKM. The CDR3, as DNA: TGTGCCAGCAGTTTATCAGGCCGGTTAAATCAGCCCCAGCATTTT. Translated: CASSLSGRLNQPQHF.

This clone was found once. This chain uses TRBV6-6 with TRBJ1-2, with TRBD1 matching over 8 bases. The V gene's germline CDR1 is MNHNY and CDR2 SVGAGI (reference sequence). Losses at the gene ends were 6 bases for V and 7 bases for J; bases not matched to a gene: 4. The CDR3 covers 12 residues. This CDR3 reads CASSGQGIGYTF. For the CDR3, the DNA is TGTGCCAGCAGCGGACAGGGCATTGGCTACACCTTC.

The table lists this clone with a few counts. The CDR3 is CASSLGQNTEAFF. CDR3 coding DNA: TGTGCCAGCTCACTAGGACAGAACACTGAAGCTTTCTTT. This rearrangement joins TRBV18 to TRBJ1-1, with D possibly TRBD1 on 5 matching bases. Germline V CDR1 and CDR2: KGHSH, LQKENI. V lost 4 bases to trimming and J lost 1 base, with 7 bases between them. This CDR3 has 13 amino acids.

The rearrangement joins TRBV14 to TRBJ1-1; TRBD1 aligns across 8 bases. Per the germline V gene, CDR1 is SGHDN and CDR2 is FVKESK. The CDR3 is 15 residues long. The V and J ends lost 1 base and 0 bases, in that order; junction bases with no gene match: 1. DNA of the CDR3: TGTGCCAGCAGCCAAGCAGGGGGCATGAACACTGAAGCTTTCTTT. Its translation: CASSQAGGMNTEAFF.

This chain uses TRBV6-1 with TRBJ2-2; a possible D gene is TRBD1 (6 bases). V lost 7 bases and J 7 bases, leaving 7 bases between the germline ends. The CDR3 is 11 residues long. Germline V gene data show CDR1 as MNHNS and CDR2 as SASEGT. The CDR3 sequence is CASTRGGELFF. For the CDR3, the DNA is TGTGCCAGCACCAGGGGCGGGGAGCTGTTTTTT.